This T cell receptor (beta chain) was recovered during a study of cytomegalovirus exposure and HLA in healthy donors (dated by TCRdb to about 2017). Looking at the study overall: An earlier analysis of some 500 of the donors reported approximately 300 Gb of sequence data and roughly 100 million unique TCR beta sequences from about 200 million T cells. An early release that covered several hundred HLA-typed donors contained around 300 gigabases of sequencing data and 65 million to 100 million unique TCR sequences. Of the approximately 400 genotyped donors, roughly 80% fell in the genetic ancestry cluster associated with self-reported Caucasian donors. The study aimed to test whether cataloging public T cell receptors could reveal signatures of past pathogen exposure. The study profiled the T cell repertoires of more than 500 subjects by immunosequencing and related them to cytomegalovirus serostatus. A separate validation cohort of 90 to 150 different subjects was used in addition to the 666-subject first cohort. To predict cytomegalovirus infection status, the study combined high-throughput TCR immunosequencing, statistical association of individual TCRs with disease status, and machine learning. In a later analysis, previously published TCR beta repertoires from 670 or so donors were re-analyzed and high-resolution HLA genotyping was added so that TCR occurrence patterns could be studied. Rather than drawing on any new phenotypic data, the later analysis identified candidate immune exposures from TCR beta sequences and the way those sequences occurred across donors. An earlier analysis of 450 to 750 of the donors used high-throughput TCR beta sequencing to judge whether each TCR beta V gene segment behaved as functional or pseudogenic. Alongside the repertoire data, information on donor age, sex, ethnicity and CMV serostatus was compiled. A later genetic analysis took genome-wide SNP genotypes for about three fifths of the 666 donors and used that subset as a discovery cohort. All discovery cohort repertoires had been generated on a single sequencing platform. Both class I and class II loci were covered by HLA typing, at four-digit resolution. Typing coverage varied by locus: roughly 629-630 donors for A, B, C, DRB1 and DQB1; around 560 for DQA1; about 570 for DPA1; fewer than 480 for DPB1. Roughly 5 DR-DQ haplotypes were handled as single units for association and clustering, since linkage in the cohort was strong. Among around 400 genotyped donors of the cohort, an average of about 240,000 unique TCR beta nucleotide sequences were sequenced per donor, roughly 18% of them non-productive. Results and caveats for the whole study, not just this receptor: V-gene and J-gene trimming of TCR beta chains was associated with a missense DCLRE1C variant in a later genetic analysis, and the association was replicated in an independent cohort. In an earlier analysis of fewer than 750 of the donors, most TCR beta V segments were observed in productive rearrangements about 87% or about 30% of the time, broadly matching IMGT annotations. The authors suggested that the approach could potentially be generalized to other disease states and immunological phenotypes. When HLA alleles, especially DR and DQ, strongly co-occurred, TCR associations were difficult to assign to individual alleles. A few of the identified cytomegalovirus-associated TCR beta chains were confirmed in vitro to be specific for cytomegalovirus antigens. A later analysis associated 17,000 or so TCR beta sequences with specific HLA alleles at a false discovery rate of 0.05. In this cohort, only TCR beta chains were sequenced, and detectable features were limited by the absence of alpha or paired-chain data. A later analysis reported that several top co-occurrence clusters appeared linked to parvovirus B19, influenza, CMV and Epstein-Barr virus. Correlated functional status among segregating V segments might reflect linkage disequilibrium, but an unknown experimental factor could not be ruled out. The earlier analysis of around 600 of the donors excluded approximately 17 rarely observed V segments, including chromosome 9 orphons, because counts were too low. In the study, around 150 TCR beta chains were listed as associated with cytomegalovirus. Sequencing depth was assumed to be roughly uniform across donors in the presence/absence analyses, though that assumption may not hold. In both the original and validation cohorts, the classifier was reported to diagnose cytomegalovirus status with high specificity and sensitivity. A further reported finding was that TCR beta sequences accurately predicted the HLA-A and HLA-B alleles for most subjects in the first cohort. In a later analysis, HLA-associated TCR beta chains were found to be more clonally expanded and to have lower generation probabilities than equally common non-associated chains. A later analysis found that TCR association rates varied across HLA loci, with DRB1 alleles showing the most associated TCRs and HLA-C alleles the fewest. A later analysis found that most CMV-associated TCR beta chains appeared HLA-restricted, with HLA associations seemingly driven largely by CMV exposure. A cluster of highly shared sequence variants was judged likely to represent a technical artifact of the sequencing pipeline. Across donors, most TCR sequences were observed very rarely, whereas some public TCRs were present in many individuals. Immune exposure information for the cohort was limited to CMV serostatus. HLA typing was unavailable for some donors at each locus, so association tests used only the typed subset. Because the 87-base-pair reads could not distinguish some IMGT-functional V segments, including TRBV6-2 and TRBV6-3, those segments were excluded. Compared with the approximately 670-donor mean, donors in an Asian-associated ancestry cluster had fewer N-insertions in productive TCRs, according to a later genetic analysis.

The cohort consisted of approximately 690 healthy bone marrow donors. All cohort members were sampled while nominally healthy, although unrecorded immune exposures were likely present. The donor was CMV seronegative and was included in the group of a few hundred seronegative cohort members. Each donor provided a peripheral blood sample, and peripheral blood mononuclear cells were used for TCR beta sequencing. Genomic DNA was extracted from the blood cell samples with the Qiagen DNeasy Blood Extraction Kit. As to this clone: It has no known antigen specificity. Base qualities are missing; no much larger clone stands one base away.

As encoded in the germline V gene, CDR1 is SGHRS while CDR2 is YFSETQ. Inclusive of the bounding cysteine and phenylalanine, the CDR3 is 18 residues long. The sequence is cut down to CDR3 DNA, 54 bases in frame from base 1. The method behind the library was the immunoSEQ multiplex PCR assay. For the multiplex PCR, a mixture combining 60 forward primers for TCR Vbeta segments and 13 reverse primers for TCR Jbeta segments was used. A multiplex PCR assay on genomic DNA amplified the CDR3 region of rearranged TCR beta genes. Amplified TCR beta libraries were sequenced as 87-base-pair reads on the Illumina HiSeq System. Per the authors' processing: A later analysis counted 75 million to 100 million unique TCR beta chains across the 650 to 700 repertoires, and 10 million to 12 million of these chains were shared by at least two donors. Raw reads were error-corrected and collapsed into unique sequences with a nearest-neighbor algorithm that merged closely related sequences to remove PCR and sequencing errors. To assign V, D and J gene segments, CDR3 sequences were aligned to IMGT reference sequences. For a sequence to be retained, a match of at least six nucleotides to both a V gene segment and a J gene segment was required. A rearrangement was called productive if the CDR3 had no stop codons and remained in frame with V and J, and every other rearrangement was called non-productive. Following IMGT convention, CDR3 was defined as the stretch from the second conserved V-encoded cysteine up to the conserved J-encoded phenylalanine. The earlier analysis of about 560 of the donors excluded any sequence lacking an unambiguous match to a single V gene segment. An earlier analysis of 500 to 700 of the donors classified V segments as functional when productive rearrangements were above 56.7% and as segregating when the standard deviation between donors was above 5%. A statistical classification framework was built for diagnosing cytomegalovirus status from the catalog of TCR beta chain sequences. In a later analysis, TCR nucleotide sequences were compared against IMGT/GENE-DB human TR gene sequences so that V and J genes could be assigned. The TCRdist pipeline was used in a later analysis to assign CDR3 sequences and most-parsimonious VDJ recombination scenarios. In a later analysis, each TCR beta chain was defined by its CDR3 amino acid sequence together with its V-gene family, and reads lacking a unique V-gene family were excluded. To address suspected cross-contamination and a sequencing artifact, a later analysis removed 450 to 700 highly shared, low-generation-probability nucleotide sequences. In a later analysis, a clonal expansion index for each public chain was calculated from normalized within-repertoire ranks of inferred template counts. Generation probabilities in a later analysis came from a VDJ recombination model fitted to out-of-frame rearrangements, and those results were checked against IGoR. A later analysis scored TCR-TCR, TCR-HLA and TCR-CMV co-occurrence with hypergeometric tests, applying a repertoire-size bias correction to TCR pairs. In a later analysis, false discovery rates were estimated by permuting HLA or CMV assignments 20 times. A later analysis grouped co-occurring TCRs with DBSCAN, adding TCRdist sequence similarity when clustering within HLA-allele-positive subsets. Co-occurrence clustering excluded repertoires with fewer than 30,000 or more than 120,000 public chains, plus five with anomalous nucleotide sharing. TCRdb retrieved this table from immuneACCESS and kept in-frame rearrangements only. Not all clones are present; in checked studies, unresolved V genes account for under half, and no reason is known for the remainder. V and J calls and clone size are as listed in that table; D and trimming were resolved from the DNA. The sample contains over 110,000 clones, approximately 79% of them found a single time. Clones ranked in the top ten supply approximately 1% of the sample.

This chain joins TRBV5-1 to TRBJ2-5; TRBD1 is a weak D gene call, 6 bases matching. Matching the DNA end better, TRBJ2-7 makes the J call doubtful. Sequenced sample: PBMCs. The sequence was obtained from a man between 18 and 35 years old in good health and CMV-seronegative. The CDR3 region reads CASSLVPQGTTTTYEQYF. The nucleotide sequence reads TGCGCCAGCAGCTTGGTTCCCCAAGGGACAACTACGACCTACGAGCAGTACTTC.